The following is a TCR beta chain sequence with its context. Sequence at one end of the junction differs from germline and may be a read error. Participants reported their clinical history, and cohort assignment relied on those reports. The data were taken from a study of blood T cell repertoires in COVID-19. Study in general: The analysed material was cDNA or gDNA that came from T cells, B-cell-depleted T cells, or PBMCs.

The assay was immunoSEQ multiplex PCR, and TCRdb's table has in-frame clones only and misses some. The top ten clones hold about 4.1% of a sample with fewer than 400,000 clones, 85% to 90% of them seen once. The clonotype comes from a man younger than 40 who had recovered from COVID-19. Sequencing used PBMCs or T cells enriched from blood (not recorded which).

DNA of the CDR3: TGTGCTAGCAGCTTGGGACTAGCGGGGGTCGGGGAGCTGTTTTTT. Translation: CASSLGLAGVGELFF. The chain joins TRBV7-7 to TRBJ2-2; 14 bases align to TRBD2. Germline values: CDR1 SSHAT, CDR2 FNYEAQ (reference sequence). CDR3 length: 15 amino acids.